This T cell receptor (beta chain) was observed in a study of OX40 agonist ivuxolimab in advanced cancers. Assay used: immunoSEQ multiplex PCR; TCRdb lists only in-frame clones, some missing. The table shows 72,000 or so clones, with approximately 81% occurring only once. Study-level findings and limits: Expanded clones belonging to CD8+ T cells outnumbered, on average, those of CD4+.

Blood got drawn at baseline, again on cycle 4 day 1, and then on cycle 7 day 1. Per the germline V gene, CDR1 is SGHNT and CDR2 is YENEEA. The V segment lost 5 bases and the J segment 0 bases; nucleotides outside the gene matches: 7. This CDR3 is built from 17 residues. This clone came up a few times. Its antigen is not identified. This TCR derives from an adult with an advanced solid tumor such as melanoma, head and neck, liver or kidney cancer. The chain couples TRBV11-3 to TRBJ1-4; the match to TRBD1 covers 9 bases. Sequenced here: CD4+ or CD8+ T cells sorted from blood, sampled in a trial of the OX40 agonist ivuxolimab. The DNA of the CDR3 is TGTGCCAGCAGCAGCACGCGGGACAGGGCAACTAATGAAAAACTGTTTTTT. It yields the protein CASSSTRDRATNEKLFF.